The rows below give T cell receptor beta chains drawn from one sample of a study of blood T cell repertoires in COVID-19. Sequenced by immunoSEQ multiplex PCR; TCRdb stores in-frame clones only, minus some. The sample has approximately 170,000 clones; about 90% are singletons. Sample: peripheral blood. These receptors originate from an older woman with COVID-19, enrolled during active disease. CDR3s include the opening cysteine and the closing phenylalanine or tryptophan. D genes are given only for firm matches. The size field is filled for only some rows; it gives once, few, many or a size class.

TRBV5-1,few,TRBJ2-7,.,CASSLAGRAYEQYF,TGCGCCAGCAGCTTGGCGGGCAGGGCCTACGAGCAGTACTTC
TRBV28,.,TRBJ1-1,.,CVIRGNTEAFF,TGTGTGATCAGGGGGAACACTGAAGCTTTCTTT
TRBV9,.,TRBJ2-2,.,CASSVVGRETGELFF,TGTGCCAGCAGCGTAGTCGGGAGAGAAACCGGGGAGCTGTTTTTT
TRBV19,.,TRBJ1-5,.,CASHWRGNNQPQHF,TGTGCCTCACACTGGAGAGGCAATAATCAGCCCCAGCATTTT
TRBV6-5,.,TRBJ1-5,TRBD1,CASSPWTGYQPQHF,TGTGCCAGCAGTCCGTGGACAGGGTATCAGCCCCAGCATTTT
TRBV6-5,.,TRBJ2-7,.,CASRRSTGEQYF,TGTGCCAGCCGACGGAGTACGGGGGAGCAGTACTTC
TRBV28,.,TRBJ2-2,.,CASSFRLQLNTGELFF,TGTGCCAGCAGTTTCCGATTACAGCTAAACACCGGGGAGCTGTTTTTT
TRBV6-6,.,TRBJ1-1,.,CASSYSVGGGTEAFF,TGTGCCAGCAGTTACTCGGTTGGGGGGGGCACTGAAGCTTTCTTT
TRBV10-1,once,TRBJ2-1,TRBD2,CASSPSGRVDNEQFF,TGCGCCAGCAGTCCGAGCGGGAGAGTCGACAATGAGCAGTTCTTC
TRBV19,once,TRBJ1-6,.,CASSISRTINSPLHF,TGTGCCAGTAGTATAAGCAGGACTATCAATTCACCCCTCCACTTT
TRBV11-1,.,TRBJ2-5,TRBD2,CASSPGLAAQETQYF,TGTGCCAGCAGCCCGGGACTAGCGGCTCAAGAGACCCAGTACTTC
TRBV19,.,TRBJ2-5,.,CASRSGNYQETQYF,TGTGCCAGTAGATCAGGGAATTACCAAGAGACCCAGTACTTC
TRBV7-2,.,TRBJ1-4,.,CASSSQANRATNEKLFF,TGTGCCAGCAGCTCCCAAGCCAATCGAGCAACTAATGAAAAACTGTTTTTT
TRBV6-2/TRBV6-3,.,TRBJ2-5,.,CASSYPATGGPETQYF,TGTGCCAGCAGTTACCCCGCTACCGGGGGACCGGAGACCCAGTACTTC
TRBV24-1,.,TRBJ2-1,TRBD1,CATSASGTGYNEQFF,TGTGCCACCAGTGCCTCCGGGACAGGGTACAATGAGCAGTTCTTC
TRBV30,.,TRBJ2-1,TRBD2,CAWEVAGAYNEQFF,TGTGCCTGGGAGGTAGCGGGAGCCTACAATGAGCAGTTCTTC
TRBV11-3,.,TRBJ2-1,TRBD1,CASSLSRTGDEQFF,TGTGCCAGCAGCTTATCTAGGACAGGCGATGAGCAGTTCTTC
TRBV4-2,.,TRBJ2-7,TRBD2,CASSQGLAGNYEQYF,TGTGCCAGCAGCCAAGGGCTAGCGGGAAACTACGAGCAGTACTTC
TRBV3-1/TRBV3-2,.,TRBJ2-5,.,CASSLQGGGGYETQYF,TGTGCCAGCAGCCTACAAGGAGGGGGAGGGTACGAGACCCAGTACTTC
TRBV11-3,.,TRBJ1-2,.,CASSLQGQPTYGYTF,TGTGCCAGCAGCTTACAGGGGCAACCTACCTATGGCTACACCTTC
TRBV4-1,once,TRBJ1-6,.,CASSSSQGKRYNSPLHF,TGCGCCAGCAGCTCCTCTCAGGGAAAACGCTATAATTCACCCCTCCACTTT
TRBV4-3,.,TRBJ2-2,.,CASSQDRGAMIAGELFF,TGCGCCAGCAGCCAAGATCGCGGGGCCATGATTGCCGGGGAGCTGTTTTTT
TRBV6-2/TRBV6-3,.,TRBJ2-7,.,CASSPGGPVYEQYF,TGTGCCAGCAGCCCGGGTGGGCCCGTCTACGAGCAGTACTTC
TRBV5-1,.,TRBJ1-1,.,CASSSQAGMNTEAFF,TGCGCCAGCAGCTCCCAGGCAGGGATGAACACTGAAGCTTTCTTT
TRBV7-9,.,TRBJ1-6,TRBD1,CASSPGTGHNSPLHF,TGTGCCAGCAGCCCCGGGACAGGGCATAATTCACCCCTCCACTTT
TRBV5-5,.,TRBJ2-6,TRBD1,CASSPDRAGGANVLTF,TGTGCCAGCAGCCCGGACAGGGCGGGTGGGGCCAACGTCCTGACTTTC
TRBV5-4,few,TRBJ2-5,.,CASSLAETQYF,TGTGCCAGCAGCTTGGCGGAGACCCAGTACTTC
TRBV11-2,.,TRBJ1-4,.,CASSLVEGRGKLFF,TGTGCCAGCAGCTTGGTGGAGGGAAGAGGCAAACTGTTTTTT
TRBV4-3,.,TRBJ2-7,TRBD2,CASSLFTGTSSYEQYF,TGCGCCAGCAGCCTTTTCACCGGGACTAGCAGTTACGAGCAGTACTTC
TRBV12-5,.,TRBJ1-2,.,CASGLLGSAGGYTF,TGTGCTAGTGGTTTGCTTGGCTCAGCGGGGGGCTACACCTTC
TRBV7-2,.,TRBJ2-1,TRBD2,CASTLAGGRGEQFF,TGTGCCAGCACTTTAGCGGGAGGGAGGGGAGAGCAGTTCTTC
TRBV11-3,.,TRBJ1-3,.,CASSHRQVYSGNTIYF,TGTGCCAGCAGCCACCGACAGGTATACTCTGGAAACACCATATATTTT
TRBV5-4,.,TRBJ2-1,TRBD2,CASSYGLAGASDEQFF,TGTGCCAGCAGCTACGGACTAGCGGGAGCGAGTGATGAGCAGTTCTTC
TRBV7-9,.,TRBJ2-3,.,CASSSSRGRGDTQYF,TGTGCCAGCAGCTCCAGCCGGGGGAGGGGGGATACGCAGTATTTT